This T cell receptor (beta chain) was identified during a study of cytomegalovirus exposure and HLA in healthy donors. A word on this clone: The antigen remains undetermined.

A multiplex PCR was run with 60 Vbeta primers and 13 Jbeta primers. The protocol was immunoSEQ multiplex PCR, while the TCRdb copy is restricted to in-frame clones and leaves out a portion. The sample records approximately 150,000 clones, just over 70% being singletons. Study outcomes and limitations: Within an earlier analysis, most TCR beta V segments proved productive either about 90% or about 30% of the time. TCR beta sequences reportedly predicted the HLA-A and HLA-B alleles of most subjects accurately. As immune exposure information, only CMV serostatus was available. An analysis that was carried out later associated 16,951 TCR beta sequences with HLA alleles at 0.05 false discovery rate.

The TCR comes from a man aged 18 to 30 in good health and CMV-seropositive. The sample taken for sequencing was PBMCs.

This CDR3 reads CASSQDLGSGGPDTQYF. As DNA, the CDR3 is TGCGCCAGCAGCCAAGATCTGGGGTCAGGGGGCCCAGATACGCAGTATTTT. This rearrangement joins TRBV4-1 to TRBJ2-3; 8 nucleotides line up with TRBD1. Germline V gene data show CDR1 as MGHRA and CDR2 as YSYEKL. The CDR3 extends over 17 amino acids. V gave up 0 bases and J gave up 4 bases; unmatched junction bases: 9.